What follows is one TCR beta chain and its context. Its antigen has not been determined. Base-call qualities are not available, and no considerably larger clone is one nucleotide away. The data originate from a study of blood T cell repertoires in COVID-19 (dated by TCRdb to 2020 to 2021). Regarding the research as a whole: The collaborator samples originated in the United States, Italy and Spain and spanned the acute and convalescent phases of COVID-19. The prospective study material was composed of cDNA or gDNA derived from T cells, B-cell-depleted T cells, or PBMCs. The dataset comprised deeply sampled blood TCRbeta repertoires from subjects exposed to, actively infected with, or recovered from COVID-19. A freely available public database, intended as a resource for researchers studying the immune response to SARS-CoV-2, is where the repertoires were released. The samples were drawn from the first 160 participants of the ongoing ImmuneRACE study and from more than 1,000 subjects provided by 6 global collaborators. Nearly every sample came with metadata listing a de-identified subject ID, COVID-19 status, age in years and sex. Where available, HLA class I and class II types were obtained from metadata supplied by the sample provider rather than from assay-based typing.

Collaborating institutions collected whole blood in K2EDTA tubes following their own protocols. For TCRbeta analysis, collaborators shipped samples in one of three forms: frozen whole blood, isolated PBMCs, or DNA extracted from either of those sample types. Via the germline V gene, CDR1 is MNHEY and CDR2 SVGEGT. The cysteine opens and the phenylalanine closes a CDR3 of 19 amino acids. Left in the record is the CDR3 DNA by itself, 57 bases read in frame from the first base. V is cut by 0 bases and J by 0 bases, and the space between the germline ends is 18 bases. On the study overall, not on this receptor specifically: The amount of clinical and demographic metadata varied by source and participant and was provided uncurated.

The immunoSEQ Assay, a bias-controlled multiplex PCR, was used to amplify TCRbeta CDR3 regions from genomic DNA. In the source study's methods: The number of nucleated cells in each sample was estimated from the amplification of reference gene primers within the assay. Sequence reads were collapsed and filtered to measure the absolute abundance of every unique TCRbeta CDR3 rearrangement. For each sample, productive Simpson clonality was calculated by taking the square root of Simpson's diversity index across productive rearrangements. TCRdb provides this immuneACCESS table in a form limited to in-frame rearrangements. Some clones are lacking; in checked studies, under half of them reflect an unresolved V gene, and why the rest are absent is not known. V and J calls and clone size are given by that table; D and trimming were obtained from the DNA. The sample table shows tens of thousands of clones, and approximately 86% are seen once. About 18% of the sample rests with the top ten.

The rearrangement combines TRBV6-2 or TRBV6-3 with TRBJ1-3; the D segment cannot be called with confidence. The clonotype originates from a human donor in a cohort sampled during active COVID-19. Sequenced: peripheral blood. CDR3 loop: CASSYSSRYLRTSGNTIYF. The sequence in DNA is TGTGCCAGCAGTTACTCGAGCAGGTATCTTCGCACCTCTGGAAACACCATATATTTT.